These T cell receptor beta chains were read from a single sample in a study of blood T cell repertoires in COVID-19. The repertoire was sequenced with immunoSEQ multiplex PCR; TCRdb's copy has only in-frame clones and lacks some. The repertoire holds 400,000 to 550,000 clones, about 85% seen once, with roughly 1.8% in the top ten. Sequencing was performed on PBMCs or T cells enriched from blood (not recorded which). The source is a woman younger than 30 with acute COVID-19. The CDR3 runs from the conserved cysteine through the conserved F or W. Each record gives: D gene, J gene, V gene, clone size, CDR3 protein, CDR3 DNA. A D gene is named only where the DNA matches it firmly. Some rows mark clone size as missing; the rest say once, few, many or name a class of expanded clone.

d_call: TRBD1
j_call: TRBJ1-2
v_call: TRBV5-6
clone_size: few
cdr3_aa: CASSPRGRIGYTF
cdr3_nt: TGTGCCAGCAGCCCAAGGGGGCGGATTGGCTACACCTTC

d_call: TRBD1
j_call: TRBJ1-1
v_call: TRBV3-1/TRBV3-2
clone_size: .
cdr3_aa: CASSQEFMNRGLRAFF
cdr3_nt: TGTGCCAGCAGCCAAGAATTTATGAACAGGGGGCTTAGAGCTTTCTTT

d_call: TRBD2
j_call: TRBJ2-7
v_call: TRBV19
clone_size: .
cdr3_aa: CASTWTSGTYEQYF
cdr3_nt: TGTGCCAGCACTTGGACTAGCGGGACCTACGAGCAGTACTTC

d_call: TRBD1
j_call: TRBJ2-3
v_call: TRBV5-6
clone_size: .
cdr3_aa: CASSFTGQGTDTQYF
cdr3_nt: TGTGCCAGCAGCTTTACCGGACAGGGGACAGATACGCAGTATTTT

d_call: TRBD2
j_call: TRBJ2-7
v_call: TRBV29-1
clone_size: .
cdr3_aa: CSVGGTSVSYEQYF
cdr3_nt: TGCAGCGTTGGGGGGACTAGCGTATCCTACGAGCAGTACTTC

d_call: .
j_call: TRBJ1-1
v_call: TRBV6-5
clone_size: .
cdr3_aa: CASRVVGGTEAFF
cdr3_nt: TGTGCCAGCAGAGTCGTGGGAGGGACTGAAGCTTTCTTT

d_call: TRBD1
j_call: TRBJ2-7
v_call: TRBV9
clone_size: .
cdr3_aa: CASSVADRRYEQYF
cdr3_nt: TGTGCCAGCAGCGTAGCGGACAGGCGCTACGAGCAGTACTTC

d_call: .
j_call: TRBJ1-5
v_call: TRBV7-9
clone_size: .
cdr3_aa: CASSLGGWEPQHF
cdr3_nt: TGTGCCAGCAGCTTAGGGGGCTGGGAGCCCCAGCATTTT

d_call: .
j_call: TRBJ2-1
v_call: TRBV19
clone_size: .
cdr3_aa: CASSITTNNEQFF
cdr3_nt: TGTGCCAGTAGTATTACTACCAACAATGAGCAGTTCTTC

d_call: .
j_call: TRBJ2-2
v_call: TRBV11-2
clone_size: .
cdr3_aa: CASSQGVGQTNTGELFF
cdr3_nt: TGTGCCAGCAGCCAAGGGGTGGGACAAACGAACACCGGGGAACTGTTTTTT

d_call: TRBD1
j_call: TRBJ1-2
v_call: TRBV19
clone_size: .
cdr3_aa: CASSMGQAILYGYTF
cdr3_nt: TGTGCCAGTAGTATGGGACAGGCAATCCTCTATGGCTACACCTTC

d_call: .
j_call: TRBJ1-5
v_call: TRBV7-2
clone_size: .
cdr3_aa: CASSLGEGQYSNQPQHF
cdr3_nt: TGTGCCAGCAGCTTAGGGGAGGGGCAGTATAGCAATCAGCCCCAGCATTTT

d_call: .
j_call: TRBJ1-4
v_call: TRBV7-8
clone_size: .
cdr3_aa: CASSIRSHEKLFF
cdr3_nt: TGTGCCAGCAGCATCCGGTCGCATGAAAAACTGTTTTTT

d_call: .
j_call: TRBJ2-1
v_call: TRBV29-1
clone_size: .
cdr3_aa: CSSLAGLPTNEQFF
cdr3_nt: TGCAGCTCCCTAGCCGGACTACCAACCAATGAGCAGTTCTTC

d_call: .
j_call: TRBJ2-2
v_call: TRBV7-3
clone_size: .
cdr3_aa: CASSLQSGSGELFF
cdr3_nt: TGTGCCAGCAGCTTACAATCGGGTTCCGGGGAGCTGTTTTTT

d_call: TRBD1
j_call: TRBJ1-2
v_call: TRBV18
clone_size: .
cdr3_aa: CASSFDRDYGYTF
cdr3_nt: TGTGCCAGCTCATTCGACAGGGACTATGGCTACACCTTC

d_call: TRBD2
j_call: TRBJ2-3
v_call: TRBV18
clone_size: .
cdr3_aa: CASSKPSGTVPDTQYF
cdr3_nt: TGTGCCAGCTCAAAACCTAGCGGAACCGTACCAGATACGCAGTATTTT

d_call: .
j_call: TRBJ1-2
v_call: TRBV27
clone_size: .
cdr3_aa: CASGQGFYGYTF
cdr3_nt: TGTGCCAGCGGGCAGGGCTTCTATGGCTACACCTTC

d_call: .
j_call: TRBJ1-5
v_call: TRBV10-3
clone_size: .
cdr3_aa: CAISGEENQPQHF
cdr3_nt: TGTGCCATCAGTGGTGAGGAGAATCAGCCCCAGCATTTT

d_call: .
j_call: TRBJ1-1
v_call: TRBV6-2/TRBV6-3
clone_size: .
cdr3_aa: CASSYSRGAAEAFF
cdr3_nt: TGTGCCAGCAGTTACTCGCGGGGGGCAGCTGAAGCTTTCTTT

d_call: .
j_call: TRBJ1-4
v_call: TRBV30
clone_size: once
cdr3_aa: CAWSKTLMKEKLFF
cdr3_nt: TGTGCCTGGAGTAAAACTCTAATGAAGGAAAAACTGTTTTTT

d_call: .
j_call: TRBJ2-1
v_call: TRBV2
clone_size: .
cdr3_aa: CASSVEGRGVSNEQFF
cdr3_nt: TGTGCCAGCAGTGTCGAGGGCCGTGGGGTTTCTAATGAGCAGTTCTTC

d_call: TRBD1
j_call: TRBJ1-6
v_call: TRBV25-1
clone_size: .
cdr3_aa: CASGFGQGNSPLHF
cdr3_nt: TGTGCCAGCGGATTCGGACAGGGGAATTCACCCCTCCACTTT

d_call: .
j_call: TRBJ1-4
v_call: TRBV10-2
clone_size: .
cdr3_aa: CASSGGSSRVSNEKLFF
cdr3_nt: TGCGCCAGCAGTGGGGGCAGTAGCAGGGTGTCTAATGAAAAACTGTTTTTT

d_call: .
j_call: TRBJ1-6
v_call: TRBV24-1
clone_size: once
cdr3_aa: CATSDGGINSPLHF
cdr3_nt: TGTGCCACCAGTGACGGGGGGATTAATTCACCCCTCCACTTT

d_call: .
j_call: TRBJ1-1
v_call: TRBV11-2
clone_size: .
cdr3_aa: CASSFIRGLTEAFF
cdr3_nt: TGTGCCAGCAGCTTCATACGGGGGTTGACTGAAGCTTTCTTT

d_call: .
j_call: TRBJ1-2
v_call: TRBV7-8
clone_size: .
cdr3_aa: CASSPKPTTGANYGYTF
cdr3_nt: TGTGCCAGCAGTCCTAAACCCACCACTGGAGCTAACTATGGCTACACCTTC